The TCR beta chain under discussion was sequenced for a study of T cell clones after liver transplantation. For the study at large: Until 12-24 months post-transplant, subjects got standard immunosuppression and no induction. Blood was drawn pre-transplant, before withdrawal, and after full or failed withdrawal.

Study results and limitations: Graft donor-reactive T cells may have migrated into the graft rather than being deleted.

Points on this clone: The antigen is not known.

The germline V gene has CDR1 SGHAT and CDR2 FQNNGV. The CDR3 sequence is 11 residues long. V was cut by 4 bases and J by 6 bases, with 7 bases left in between. Clones were sequenced by immunoSEQ multiplex PCR, and TCRdb holds only the in-frame ones, with some missing. The table shows about 21,000 clones, with 90% to 95% occurring only once. This chain joins TRBV11-2 and TRBJ2-7; unclear D gene. The sample here was CD8+ T cells from blood, taken about 25 months after liver transplant. The source is a human patient who received a liver transplant. Some T cells could come from the graft donor. The DNA of the CDR3 is TGTGCCAGCAGCTGGACCCTCGAGCAGTACTTC. Protein: CASSWTLEQYF.